This T cell receptor (beta chain) was identified during a study of blood T cell repertoires in COVID-19. Turning to the study itself: Donors in the United States, Italy and Spain gave samples during acute or convalescent COVID-19. The cDNA or gDNA used as material had been derived from T cells, B-cell-depleted T cells, or PBMCs.

The ends were cut back, 3 bases at V and 2 bases at J, with 7 bases in the middle. This CDR3 is 13 amino acids long. Germline V lookup: CDR1 SNHLY, CDR2 FYNNEI. This clone was recorded a few times. As originally analysed: The assay estimated nucleated cells by amplifying reference gene primers. TCRdb's table, derived via immunoSEQ multiplex PCR, lists solely in-frame clones and lacks some. V, J and clone size derive from that table, while D and trimming were established from the DNA sequence. Of tens of thousands of clones in the sample, around 80% were seen once. The TCR was taken from a human donor in a cohort sampled during active COVID-19. Material: peripheral blood. The rearrangement links TRBV2 to TRBJ1-2; a possible D gene is TRBD1 (5 bases). In nucleotides, the CDR3 is TGTGCCAGCAGTGAGGACACGAACTATGGCTACACCTTC. Protein sequence: CASSEDTNYGYTF.